These T cell receptor beta chains were read from a single sample in a study of neurological immune-mediated disorders. MiXCR, run by TCRdb on the 5' RACE reads, gives a single entry per CDR3 protein. The sample has roughly 76,000 distinct CDR3 sequences, 2.5% to 4% seen once. Sequenced: PBMCs. The receptor set was obtained from a woman aged 45 to 65 with multiple sclerosis. Each CDR3 is given with its conserved first and last residue. D genes are given only for firm matches. Clone size appears in some rows only: once, few, many, or a class for an expanded clone.

TRBV7-2,.,TRBJ1-6,many,CASSPGGAGSPLHF,TGTGCCAGCAGCCCCGGGGGCGCGGGATCACCCCTCCACTTT
TRBV4-3,TRBD1,TRBJ1-2,many,CASSQEAGQVYGYTF,TGCGCCAGCAGCCAAGAAGCGGGACAGGTCTATGGCTACACCTTC
TRBV10-3,.,TRBJ2-3,many,CAISGQWKADTQYF,TGTGCCATCAGTGGACAGTGGAAGGCAGATACGCAGTATTTT
TRBV28,.,TRBJ1-4,many,CASSTHGGSEKLFF,TGTGCCAGCAGTACACACGGGGGGAGCGAAAAACTGTTTTTT
TRBV11-3,.,TRBJ1-2,many,CASTTPGLTAGYTF,TGTGCCAGCACCACCCCAGGGTTGACTGCTGGCTACACCTTC
TRBV5-1,TRBD2,TRBJ2-5,many,CASSLFLAGGEETQYF,TGCGCCAGCAGCTTGTTTCTAGCGGGGGGAGAAGAGACCCAGTACTTC
TRBV9,.,TRBJ1-1,.,CASSVHPGIGHEAFF,TGTGCCAGCAGCGTTCACCCCGGGATAGGCCATGAAGCTTTCTTT
TRBV5-1,.,TRBJ1-2,many,CASSSSTIGYTF,TGCGCCAGCAGCTCTTCGACGATTGGCTACACCTTC
TRBV20-1,TRBD1,TRBJ1-2,many,CSARDQGAVFGYTF,TGCAGTGCTAGGGATCAGGGGGCGGTTTTCGGCTACACCTTC
TRBV4-3,.,TRBJ2-2,many,CASSQGRGENTGELFF,TGCGCCAGCAGCCAAGGCAGAGGGGAGAACACCGGGGAGCTGTTTTTT